This T cell receptor (beta chain) was observed in a study of PD-1 blockade in classical Hodgkin lymphoma. Concerning this clone itself: Its specificity is not known.

The study, taken as a whole, reports: Relapsed/refractory patients reportedly had lower baseline diversity than newly diagnosed patients.

The CDR3 sequence is 13 residues long. The ends were cut back, 6 bases at V and 10 bases at J, with 18 bases in the middle. CDR1 and CDR2 (germline): SEHNR, FQNEAQ (reference sequence). TCRdb's copy holds only in-frame clones and misses some; the assay was immunoSEQ multiplex PCR. Among tens of thousands of clones listed, 94% were seen once. Time point given: newly diagnosed, previously untreated cHL patient sample. Acting as the comparison were PBMCs from newly diagnosed, untreated classical Hodgkin lymphoma. The gene calls are TRBV7-9 and TRBJ1-1; tentative D call: TRBD1 (5 bases). Sequenced sample: peripheral blood mononuclear cells (PBMCs). The receptor's source is a human donor with classical Hodgkin lymphoma. The CDR3 region has the DNA TGTGCCAGCAGGGACCAGGGTGTTCGGCCAGCTTTCTTT. Translation gives CASRDQGVRPAFF.